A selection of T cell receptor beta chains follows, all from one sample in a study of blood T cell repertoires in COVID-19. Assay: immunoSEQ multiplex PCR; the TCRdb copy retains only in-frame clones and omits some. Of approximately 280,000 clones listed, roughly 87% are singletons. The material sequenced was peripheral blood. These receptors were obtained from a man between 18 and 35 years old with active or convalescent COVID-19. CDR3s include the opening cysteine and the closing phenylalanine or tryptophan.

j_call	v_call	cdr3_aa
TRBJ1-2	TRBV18	CASSEQGDPRNYGYTF
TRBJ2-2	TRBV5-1	CASSLGQGGTGELFF
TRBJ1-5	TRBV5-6	CASSSGLGRQPQHF
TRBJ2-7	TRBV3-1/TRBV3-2	CASSLRRSSYEQYF
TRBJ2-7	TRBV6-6	CASSYDSSYEQYF
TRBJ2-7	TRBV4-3	CASSQEGGYSYEQYF
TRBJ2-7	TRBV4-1	CASSPAEGVFSYEQYF
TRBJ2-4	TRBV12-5	CASGLVLRQAKNIQYF
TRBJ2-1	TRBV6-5	CASTGGVRYEQFF
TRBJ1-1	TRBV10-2	CASMGQNTEAFF
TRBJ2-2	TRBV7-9	CASSTLRLRNTGELFF
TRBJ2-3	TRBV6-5	CASRTFGATDTQYF
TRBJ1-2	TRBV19	CASSEGRNYGYTF
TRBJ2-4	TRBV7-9	CASSLFPGNIQYF
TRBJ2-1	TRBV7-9	CASSLGKVLEDEQFF
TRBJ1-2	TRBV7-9	CASSLSDGYTF
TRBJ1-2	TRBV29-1	CSVGGGQGPNYGYTF
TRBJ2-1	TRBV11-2	CASSPLAGGNEQFF
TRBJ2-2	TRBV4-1	CASSLPSTGELFF
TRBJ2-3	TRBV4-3	CASSQDWASGGRTDTQYF
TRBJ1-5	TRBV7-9	CASSSDGHYSNQPQHF
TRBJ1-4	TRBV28	CASSLGGTATNEKLFF
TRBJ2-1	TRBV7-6	CASSLGTGGPVENEQFF
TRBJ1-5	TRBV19	CASSMHRGGLGSNQPQHF
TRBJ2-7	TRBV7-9	CASSQSKSSYEQYF
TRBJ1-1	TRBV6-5	CASSYSSSAWSTEAFF
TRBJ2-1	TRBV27	CASSPLSAEQFF
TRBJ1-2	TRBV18	CASFKVSDGYTF
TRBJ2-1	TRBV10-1	CASSDPGTGANEQFF
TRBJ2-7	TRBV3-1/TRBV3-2	CASSQEGGASYEQYF
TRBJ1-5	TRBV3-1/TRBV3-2	CASSCNALGRNQPQHF
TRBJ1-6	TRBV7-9	CASSKTGENSPLHF
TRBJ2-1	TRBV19	CASSRRTGLWDNEQFF
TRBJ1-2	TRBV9	CASSSTGSYGYTF
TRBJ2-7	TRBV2	CASRGRDGYEQYF
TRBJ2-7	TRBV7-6	CASSQGAYEQYF
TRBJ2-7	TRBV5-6	CASPRGTKPSEQYF
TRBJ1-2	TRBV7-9	CASSPGGALGYTF
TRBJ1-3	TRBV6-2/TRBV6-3	CASSKTSSGNTIYF
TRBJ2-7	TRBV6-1	CASSERGYEQYF
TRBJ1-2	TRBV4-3	CASSQELDRGGPGYTF